The 27 T cell receptor beta chains below all came from one sample that was sequenced in a study of blood T cell repertoires in COVID-19. Clones were sequenced by immunoSEQ multiplex PCR, and TCRdb holds only the in-frame ones, with some missing. Among roughly 250,000 clones listed, roughly 88% were seen once. Sequencing was carried out using peripheral blood. The receptors shown here come from a woman in her thirties or forties who had recovered from COVID-19.

This sequence joins TRBV7-9 and TRBJ2-1; D may be TRBD2 (6 bases). The V end lost 2 bases, the J end lost 7 bases, and 15 bases lay between the germline ends. The germline gives CDR1 SEHNR, CDR2 FQNEAQ (reference sequence). The CDR3 is 15 amino acids. The CDR3 DNA reads TGTGCCAGCAGCTTAATGACTACCCGGGGGAATGAGCAGTTCTTC. Translated: CASSLMTTRGNEQFF.

V usage is TRBV3-1 (or the pseudogene TRBV3-2) and J usage is TRBJ2-1; TRBD2 aligns across 7 bases. Germline values: CDR1 LGHDT, CDR2 YNNKEL (reference sequence). CDR3 size: 19 residues. J lost 3 bases, V lost 2 bases, and 16 bases had no gene match. The CDR3 region has the DNA TGTGCCAGCAGCCAATGGGGAGGGGACGGCCCTTCCCTCTACAATGAGCAGTTCTTC. Translated: CASSQWGGDGPSLYNEQFF.

The J gene is TRBJ1-5, the V gene TRBV16; 10 positions agree with TRBD1. Looked up from germline, CDR1 is KGHSY and CDR2 is FQNENV. This CDR3 has 15 residues. The V gene end was trimmed by 4 bases and the J gene end by 6 bases; junction bases not matched to a gene: 6. The CDR3 coding sequence is TGTGCCAGCAGCCGCTCCGGGACAGGGGTTCAGCCCCAGCATTTT. Protein: CASSRSGTGVQPQHF.

This rearrangement joins TRBV4-3 to TRBJ1-2, with D possibly TRBD1 on 5 matching bases. V was trimmed by 0 bases and J by 4 bases, leaving 18 bases between them. This CDR3 region has 17 residues. The germline CDR1 and CDR2 sequences are LGHNA and YSLEER. CDR3 nucleotides: TGCGCCAGCAGCCAAGATTTTAGTTCAGGGAACGGCTATGGCTACACCTTC. This encodes CASSQDFSSGNGYGYTF.

The chain combines TRBV15 with TRBJ2-1; TRBD2 might be the D (6 bases). CDR3 length: 15 amino acids. The germline V gene has CDR1 LNHNV and CDR2 YYDKDF (reference sequence). The V and J ends lost 1 base and 1 base respectively, with 8 bases between them. The CDR3 sequence is CATSRGGGSYNEQFF. DNA for the CDR3: TGTGCCACCAGCAGAGGGGGAGGTTCCTACAATGAGCAGTTCTTC.

The chain couples TRBV18 to TRBJ2-3; TRBD2 agrees at 7 bases. The J segment lost 1 base and the V segment lost 5 bases, leaving 9 bases of the junction unmatched. In germline, CDR1 is KGHSH, CDR2 LQKENI. This CDR3 contains 16 residues. In DNA form, the CDR3 reads TGTGCCAGCTCAGAGTCGCTGAGCGGGGGCACAGATACGCAGTATTTT. It specifies CASSESLSGGTDTQYF.

This clone has a handful of counts. V gene TRBV11-2 combines with J gene TRBJ1-1, with D uncertain. V was shortened by 2 bases and J by 2 bases, with 6 bases between the two germline ends. Germline-derived CDR1 and CDR2 are SGHAT and FQNNGV. The CDR3 is made up of 13 amino acids. CDR3 DNA sequence: TGTGCCAGCAGCTTAAAATCAAACACTGAAGCTTTCTTT. This encodes CASSLKSNTEAFF.

The chain is built from TRBV28 and TRBJ2-7; 13 bases agree with TRBD2. V dropped 5 bases and J dropped 5; count of bases not matched to a gene: 9. Germline V CDR1 and CDR2: MDHEN, SYDVKM. The CDR3 consists of 16 residues. CDR3 sequence: CASSLNPGLAGDEQYF. The DNA for the CDR3 is TGTGCCAGCAGTCTTAACCCTGGACTAGCGGGGGACGAGCAGTACTTC.

The chain is built from TRBV6-5 and TRBJ1-1, with 8 positions matching TRBD1. Looked up from germline, CDR1 is MNHEY and CDR2 is SVGAGI. The CDR3 has 16 amino acids. V trimming: 4 bases; J trimming: 0 bases; junction bases outside the gene matches: 7. This CDR3 is CASSSIRTGLNTEAFF. In DNA form, the CDR3 reads TGTGCCAGCAGTTCCATCCGGACAGGGCTGAACACTGAAGCTTTCTTT.

This chain uses TRBV7-2 with TRBJ2-7; maybe TRBD1 (6 bases). V was trimmed by 5 bases and J by 2 bases, leaving 16 bases between them. Per the germline V gene, CDR1 is SGHTA and CDR2 is FQGNSA. The CDR3 consists of 15 residues. The DNA for the CDR3 is TGTGCCAGCAGCCGCCCGAGGGGGACGGCCTACGAGCAGTACTTC. It encodes CASSRPRGTAYEQYF.

CDR3 in amino acids: CASSAQTRGTGELFF. CDR3 coding DNA: TGTGCCAGTAGTGCCCAAACCAGGGGCACCGGGGAGCTGTTTTTT. The V gene is TRBV19, the J gene TRBJ2-2; tentative D call: TRBD1 (6 bases). The V gene's germline CDR1 is LNHDA and CDR2 SQIVND (reference sequence). This CDR3 region has 15 residues. Deletions cut 5 bases from V and 4 bases from J, with 14 bases between.

The chain couples TRBV2 to TRBJ2-5; D unclear. The germline gives CDR1 SNHLY, CDR2 FYNNEI. CDR3 length: 14 residues. Deletions cut 2 bases from V and 3 bases from J, with 10 bases between. In DNA form, the CDR3 reads TGTGCCAGCAGTGAATTCCAGATTAAAGAGACCCAGTACTTC. Translating it yields CASSEFQIKETQYF.

In DNA, the CDR3 is TGTGCCAGCAGAACAGGGGGTTCACCCCTCCACTTT. Protein: CASRTGGSPLHF. This chain joins TRBV6-5 and TRBJ1-6, with 8 bases aligning to TRBD1. With 6 bases clipped from V and 9 bases from J, the junction kept 1 base outside the gene matches. CDR3 length: 12 residues. Germline V gene sequence: CDR1 MNHEY, CDR2 SVGAGI.

The CDR3 DNA reads as TGCGCCAGCAGCCAAGGTGACAGGTACACTGAAGCTTTCTTT. This gives the protein CASSQGDRYTEAFF. The chain joins TRBV4-3 to TRBJ1-1; D is perhaps TRBD1 (6 bases). The V end lost 1 base, the J end lost 3 bases, and 9 bases lay between the germline ends. Germline CDR1 reads LGHNA; CDR2 reads YSLEER. The CDR3 runs to 14 residues.

The V and J genes are TRBV24-1 and TRBJ2-7; D possibly corresponds to TRBD2 (5 bases). Germline V gene data show CDR1 as KGHDR and CDR2 as SFDVKD. V lost 2 bases and J 6 bases, leaving 22 bases between the germline ends. This CDR3 is 17 amino acids long. The CDR3 spells CATSDSTRSGSMPEQYF. CDR3 in DNA: TGTGCCACCAGTGATTCCACCCGTAGTGGGAGTATGCCCGAGCAGTACTTC.

This chain joins TRBV5-6 and TRBJ2-5; 8 bases line up with TRBD1. V trimming: 0 bases; J trimming: 4 bases; junction bases outside the gene matches: 2. Germline V gene lookup returns CDR1 SGHDT and CDR2 YYEEEE. The CDR3 is 14 amino acids. In DNA, the CDR3 is TGTGCCAGCAGCTTGGGGACAGGGAGAGAGACCCAGTACTTC. Its translation is CASSLGTGRETQYF.

This clone was seen a single time. The chain employs TRBV7-9 and TRBJ2-1; D not certain. The CDR3 consists of 13 residues. Germline CDR1 and CDR2: SEHNR and FQNEAQ (reference sequence). V lost 8 bases and J lost 7, with 15 bases in between. CDR3 coding DNA: TGTGCCAGCCCCATGGGTGGGCAGAATGAGCAGTTCTTC. Translated: CASPMGGQNEQFF.

The V gene is TRBV6-1, the J gene TRBJ1-5; D unresolved. The CDR3 contains 16 residues. The ends were cut back, 0 bases at V and 3 bases at J, with 12 bases in the middle. Germline CDR1 reads MNHNS; CDR2 reads SASEGT. In DNA, the CDR3 is TGTGCCAGCAGTGAAGCGGGAGGGCGGAACAATCAGCCCCAGCATTTT. Translated: CASSEAGGRNNQPQHF.

As regards this clone: Within the sample, other DNA sequences also encode this same CDR3. The chain combines TRBV3-1 (or the pseudogene TRBV3-2) with TRBJ1-5; D unresolved. CDR3 length: 15 residues. Trimming stripped 3 bases from V and 1 base from J, with 10 bases between. Germline V gene sequence: CDR1 LGHDT, CDR2 YNNKEL (reference sequence). CDR3 coding DNA: TGTGCCAGCAGCCAGGAAGCGGGGAGCAATCAGCCCCAGCATTTT. Residues: CASSQEAGSNQPQHF.

This clone has only one observation. The rearrangement joins TRBV24-1 to TRBJ2-1, with TRBD1 as a possible D gene (5 bases). Looked up from germline, CDR1 is KGHDR and CDR2 is SFDVKD. V was trimmed by 1 base and J by 0 bases, leaving 9 bases between them. CDR3 size: 16 residues. In nucleotides, the CDR3 is TGTGCCACCAGTGATTTTTACACAGGCTCCTACAATGAGCAGTTCTTC. This gives the protein CATSDFYTGSYNEQFF.

This rearrangement joins TRBV24-1 to TRBJ2-2, with a tentative D call TRBD2 (5 bases). V dropped 5 bases and J dropped 0 bases, with 9 bases sitting between them. Germline V CDR1 and CDR2: KGHDR, SFDVKD. The CDR3 is 15 residues long. DNA for the CDR3: TGTGCCACCAGTGGCCCAGCGGCGAACACCGGGGAGCTGTTTTTT. Its translation: CATSGPAANTGELFF.

This clone was seen a few times. The DNA of the CDR3 is TGTGCCAGTAGTAGGACAGGGCTGGTACCTAATTCACCCCTCCACTTT. Encoded protein: CASSRTGLVPNSPLHF. The chain couples TRBV19 to TRBJ1-6, with 8 bases aligning to TRBD1. The trim removed 4 bases at V and 6 bases at J, leaving 8 bases unmatched. CDR3 size: 16 residues. The germline CDR1 and CDR2 sequences are LNHDA and SQIVND (reference sequence).

This clone appeared once. The chain joins TRBV6-2 or TRBV6-3 to TRBJ2-7; 7 bases map to TRBD2. Trimming at V came to 2 bases and at J to 0 bases, leaving 4 bases not matched to a gene. This CDR3 has 15 residues. Germline V gene sequence: CDR1 MNHEY, CDR2 SVGEGT. This chain's CDR3 is CASSYASGASYEQYF. In nucleotides, the CDR3 is TGTGCCAGCAGTTACGCTAGCGGCGCCTCCTACGAGCAGTACTTC.

The CDR3 here is CASSRTRGRGSPLHF. CDR3 DNA sequence: TGCGCCAGCAGCCGAACCAGGGGGCGAGGATCACCCCTCCACTTT. The chain couples TRBV4-3 to TRBJ1-6, with 8 bases lining up with TRBD1. Trimming took 4 bases from V and 10 from J; bases not matched to a gene: 9. CDR1 and CDR2 from the germline V gene are LGHNA and YSLEER. CDR3 length: 15 amino acids.

The V and J genes are TRBV30 and TRBJ1-5; the D gene is possibly TRBD1 (5 bases). This CDR3 contains 14 residues. V lost 2 bases to trimming and J lost 6 bases, with 14 bases between them. CDR1 GTSNPN and CDR2 SVGIG come from the germline V gene (reference sequence). The CDR3 coding sequence is TGTGCCTGGAGTTGGGGGTCGGGGGGTCAGCCCCAGCATTTT. Its translation is CAWSWGSGGQPQHF.

In the case of this clone: The same CDR3 also results from other DNA sequences found in this sample. The genes are TRBV5-1 and TRBJ2-1; D remains unclear. There are 15 residues in the CDR3. Germline V gives CDR1 SGHRS, CDR2 YFSETQ. Trimming took off 0 bases at V and 1 base at J, with 8 bases between the two ends. The CDR3 nucleotides are TGCGCCAGCAGCTTGGCCCCGGGTTCCTACAATGAGCAGTTCTTC. The encoded protein is CASSLAPGSYNEQFF.

The DNA of the CDR3 is TGTGCCAGCTCCCATACTAGCGGGGGGACGTACGAGCAGTACTTC. It is translated as CASSHTSGGTYEQYF. The V gene is TRBV27, the J gene TRBJ2-7; TRBD2 matches 12 bases. The CDR3 is made up of 15 amino acids. Germline V gene data show CDR1 as MNHEY and CDR2 as SMNVEV (reference sequence). V trimming: 8 bases; J trimming: 4 bases; junction bases outside the gene matches: 9.